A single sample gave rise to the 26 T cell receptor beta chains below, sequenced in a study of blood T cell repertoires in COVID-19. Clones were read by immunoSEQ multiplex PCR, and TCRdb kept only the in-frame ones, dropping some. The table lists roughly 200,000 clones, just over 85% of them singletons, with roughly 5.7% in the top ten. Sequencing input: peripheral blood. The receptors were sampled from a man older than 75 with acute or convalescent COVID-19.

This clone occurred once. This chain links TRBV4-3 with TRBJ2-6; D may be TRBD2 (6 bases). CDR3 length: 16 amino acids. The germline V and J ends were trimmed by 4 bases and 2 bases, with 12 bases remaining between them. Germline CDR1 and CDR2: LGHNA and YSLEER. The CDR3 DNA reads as TGCGCCAGCAGCCCCAACGGGGGTCCTGGGGCCAACGTCCTGACTTTC. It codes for CASSPNGGPGANVLTF.

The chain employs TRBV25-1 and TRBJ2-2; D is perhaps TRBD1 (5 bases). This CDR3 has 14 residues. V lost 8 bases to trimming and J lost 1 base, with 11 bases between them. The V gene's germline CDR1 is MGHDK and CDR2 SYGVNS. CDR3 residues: CASSETGNTGELFF. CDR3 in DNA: TGTGCCAGCTCCGAAACAGGGAACACCGGGGAGCTGTTTTTT.

The CDR3 loop is CASVGLETQYF. Here the CDR3 DNA reads TGTGCCAGCGTGGGGCTAGAGACCCAGTACTTC. The chain recombines TRBV28 with TRBJ2-5, with D tentatively TRBD1 (5 bases). Trimming removed 8 bases at V and 4 bases at J, with 8 bases between. Germline lookup yields CDR1 MDHEN and CDR2 SYDVKM. This CDR3 is 11 amino acids long. Filled out from reference TRBV28 and TRBJ2-5, the complete variable domain reads DVKVTQSSRYLVKRTGEKVFLECVQDMDHENMFWYRQDPGLGLRLIYFSYDVKMKEKGDIPEGYSVSREKKERFSLILESASTNQTSMYLCASVGLETQYFGPGTRLLVL.

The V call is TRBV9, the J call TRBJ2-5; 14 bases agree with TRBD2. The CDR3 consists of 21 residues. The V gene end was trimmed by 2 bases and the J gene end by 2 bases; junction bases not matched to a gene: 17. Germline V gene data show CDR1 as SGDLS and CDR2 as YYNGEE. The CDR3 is CASSVSLGGTSGREEQETQYF. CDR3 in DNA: TGTGCCAGCAGCGTTTCTTTAGGGGGGACTAGCGGGAGAGAGGAACAAGAGACCCAGTACTTC.

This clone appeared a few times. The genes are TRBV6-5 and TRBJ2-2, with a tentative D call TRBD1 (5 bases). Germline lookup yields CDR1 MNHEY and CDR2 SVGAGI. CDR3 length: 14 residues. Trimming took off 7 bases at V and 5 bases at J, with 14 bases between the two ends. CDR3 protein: CASNGQGRTGELFF. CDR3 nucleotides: TGTGCCAGCAATGGGCAGGGTCGGACCGGGGAGCTGTTTTTT.

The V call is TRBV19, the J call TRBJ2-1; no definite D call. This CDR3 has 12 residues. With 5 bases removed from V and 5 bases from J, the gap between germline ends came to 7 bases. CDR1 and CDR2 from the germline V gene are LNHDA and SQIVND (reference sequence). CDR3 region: CASSPGNNEQFF. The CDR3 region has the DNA TGTGCCAGTAGTCCCGGTAACAATGAGCAGTTCTTC.

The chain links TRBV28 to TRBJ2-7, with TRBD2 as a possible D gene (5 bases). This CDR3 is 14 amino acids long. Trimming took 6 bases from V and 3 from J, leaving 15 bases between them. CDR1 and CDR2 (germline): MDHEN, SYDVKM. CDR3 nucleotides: TGTGCCAGCAGGTTCAGCGGTGGTCTCTACGAGCAGTACTTC. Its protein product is CASRFSGGLYEQYF.

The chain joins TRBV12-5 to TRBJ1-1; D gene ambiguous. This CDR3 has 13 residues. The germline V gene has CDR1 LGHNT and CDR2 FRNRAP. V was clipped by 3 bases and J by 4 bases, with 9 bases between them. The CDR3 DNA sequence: TGTGCTAGTGGTTTACGGGGAGGCACTGAAGCTTTCTTT. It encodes CASGLRGGTEAFF. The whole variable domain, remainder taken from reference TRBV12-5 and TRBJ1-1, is DARVTQTPRHKVTEMGQEVTMRCQPILGHNTVFWYRQTMMQGLELLAYFRNRAPLDDSGMPKDRFSAEMPDATLATLKIQPSEPRDSAVYFCASGLRGGTEAFFGQGTRLTVV.

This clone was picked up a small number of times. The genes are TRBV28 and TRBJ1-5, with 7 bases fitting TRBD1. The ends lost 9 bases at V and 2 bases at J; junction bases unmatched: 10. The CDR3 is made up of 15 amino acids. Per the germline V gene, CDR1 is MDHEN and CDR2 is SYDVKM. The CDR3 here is CASRRGGGGNQPQHF. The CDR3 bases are TGTGCCAGTCGACGAGGGGGCGGGGGCAATCAGCCCCAGCATTTT.

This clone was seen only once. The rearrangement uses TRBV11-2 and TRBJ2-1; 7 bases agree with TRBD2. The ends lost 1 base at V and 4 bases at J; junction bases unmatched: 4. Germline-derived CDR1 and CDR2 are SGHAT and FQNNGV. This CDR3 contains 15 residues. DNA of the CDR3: TGTGCCAGCAGCTTAGGGGACTACCTATACAATGAGCAGTTCTTC. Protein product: CASSLGDYLYNEQFF.

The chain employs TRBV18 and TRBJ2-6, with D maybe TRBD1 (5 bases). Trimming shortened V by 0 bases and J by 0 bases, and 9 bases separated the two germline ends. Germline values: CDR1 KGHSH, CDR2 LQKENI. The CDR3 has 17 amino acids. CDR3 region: CASSPPGLTSGANVLTF. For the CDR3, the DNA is TGTGCCAGCTCACCACCGGGGCTTACCTCTGGGGCCAACGTCCTGACTTTC.

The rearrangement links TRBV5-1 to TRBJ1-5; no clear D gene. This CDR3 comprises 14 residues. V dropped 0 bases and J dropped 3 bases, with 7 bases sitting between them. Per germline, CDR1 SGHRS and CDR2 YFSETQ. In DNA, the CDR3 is TGCGCCAGCAGCTTGGACGGGTACAATCAGCCCCAGCATTTT. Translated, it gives CASSLDGYNQPQHF.

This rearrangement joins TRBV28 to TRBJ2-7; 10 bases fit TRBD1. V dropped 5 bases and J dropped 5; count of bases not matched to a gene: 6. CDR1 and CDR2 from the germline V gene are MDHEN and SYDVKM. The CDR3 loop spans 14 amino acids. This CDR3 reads CASSPGTGVHEQYF. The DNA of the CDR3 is TGTGCCAGCAGTCCCGGGACAGGGGTCCACGAGCAGTACTTC.

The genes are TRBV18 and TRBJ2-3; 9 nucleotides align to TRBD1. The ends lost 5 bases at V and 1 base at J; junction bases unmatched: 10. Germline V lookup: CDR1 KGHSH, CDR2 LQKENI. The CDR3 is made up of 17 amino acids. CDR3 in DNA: TGTGCCAGCTCAAAATTACCGGGACAGGGTCGCACAGATACGCAGTATTTT. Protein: CASSKLPGQGRTDTQYF.

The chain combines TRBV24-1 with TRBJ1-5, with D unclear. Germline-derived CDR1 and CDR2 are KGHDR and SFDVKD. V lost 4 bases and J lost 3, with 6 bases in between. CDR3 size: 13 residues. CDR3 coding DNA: TGTGCCACCAGTGACAGGCTCAATCAGCCCCAGCATTTT. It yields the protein CATSDRLNQPQHF.

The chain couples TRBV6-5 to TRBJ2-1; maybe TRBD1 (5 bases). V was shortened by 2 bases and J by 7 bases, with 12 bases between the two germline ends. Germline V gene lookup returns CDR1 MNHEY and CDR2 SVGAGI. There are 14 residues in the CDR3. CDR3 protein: CASSYGRVRNEQFF. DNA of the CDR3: TGTGCCAGCAGTTACGGCAGGGTTAGGAATGAGCAGTTCTTC.

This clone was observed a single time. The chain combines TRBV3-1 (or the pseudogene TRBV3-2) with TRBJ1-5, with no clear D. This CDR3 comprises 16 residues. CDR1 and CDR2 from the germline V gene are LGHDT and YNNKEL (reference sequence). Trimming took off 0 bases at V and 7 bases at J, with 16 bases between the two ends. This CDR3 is CASSQDLAGGGQPQHF. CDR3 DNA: TGTGCCAGCAGCCAAGATCTGGCAGGAGGCGGACAGCCCCAGCATTTT.

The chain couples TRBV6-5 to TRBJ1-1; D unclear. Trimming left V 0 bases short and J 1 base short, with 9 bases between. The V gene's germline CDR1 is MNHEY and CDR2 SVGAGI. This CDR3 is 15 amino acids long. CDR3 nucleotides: TGTGCCAGCAGTTACTCGGAGGGTGGGAACACTGAAGCTTTCTTT. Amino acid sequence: CASSYSEGGNTEAFF.

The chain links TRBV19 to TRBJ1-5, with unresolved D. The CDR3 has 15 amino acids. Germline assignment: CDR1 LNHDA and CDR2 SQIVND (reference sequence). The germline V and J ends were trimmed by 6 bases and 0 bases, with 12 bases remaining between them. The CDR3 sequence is CASSPPTHSNQPQHF. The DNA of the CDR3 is TGTGCCAGTAGCCCCCCCACACATAGCAATCAGCCCCAGCATTTT.

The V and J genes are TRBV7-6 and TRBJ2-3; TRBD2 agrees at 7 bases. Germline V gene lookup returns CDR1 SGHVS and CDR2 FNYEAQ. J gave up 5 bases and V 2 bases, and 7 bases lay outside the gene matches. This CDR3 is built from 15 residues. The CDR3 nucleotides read TGTGCCAGCAGCTTACTCGGCGGGAGAGGAGATACGCAGTATTTT. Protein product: CASSLLGGRGDTQYF.

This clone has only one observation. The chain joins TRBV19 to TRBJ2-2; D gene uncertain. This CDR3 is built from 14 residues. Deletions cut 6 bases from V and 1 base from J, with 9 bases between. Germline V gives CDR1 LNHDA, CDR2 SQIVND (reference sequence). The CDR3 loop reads CASSLNMNTGELFF. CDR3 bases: TGTGCCAGTAGCCTCAACATGAACACCGGGGAGCTGTTTTTT. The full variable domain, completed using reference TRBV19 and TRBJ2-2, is DGGITQSPKYLFRKEGQNVTLSCEQNLNHDAMYWYRQDPGQGLRLIYYSQIVNDFQKGDIAEGYSVSREKKESFPLTVTSAQKNPTAFYLCASSLNMNTGELFFGEGSRLTVL.

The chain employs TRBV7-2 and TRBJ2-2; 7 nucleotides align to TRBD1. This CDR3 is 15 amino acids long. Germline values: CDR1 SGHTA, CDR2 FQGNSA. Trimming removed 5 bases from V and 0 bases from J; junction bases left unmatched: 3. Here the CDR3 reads CASSRQGANTGELFF. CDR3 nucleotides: TGTGCCAGCAGCAGACAGGGCGCGAACACCGGGGAGCTGTTTTTT.

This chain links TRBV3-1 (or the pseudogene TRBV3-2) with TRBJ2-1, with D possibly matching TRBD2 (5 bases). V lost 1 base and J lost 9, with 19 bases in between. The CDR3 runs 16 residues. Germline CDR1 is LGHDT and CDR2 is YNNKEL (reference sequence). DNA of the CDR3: TGTGCCAGCAGCCAAGGCTTCGGGATGGGCTTGGGTGAGCAGTTCTTC. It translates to CASSQGFGMGLGEQFF.

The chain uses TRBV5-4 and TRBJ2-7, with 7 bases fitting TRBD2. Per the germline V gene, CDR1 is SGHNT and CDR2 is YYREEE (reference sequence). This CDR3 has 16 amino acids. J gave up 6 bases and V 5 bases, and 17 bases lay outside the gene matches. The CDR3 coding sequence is TGTGCCAGCAGACAATCAAGTACTAGCGAGTTGGTCGAGCAGTACTTC. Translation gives CASRQSSTSELVEQYF.

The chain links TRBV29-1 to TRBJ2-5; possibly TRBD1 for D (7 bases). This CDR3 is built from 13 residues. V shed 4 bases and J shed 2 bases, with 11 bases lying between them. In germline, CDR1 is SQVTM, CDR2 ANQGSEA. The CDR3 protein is CSVGGDRQETQYF. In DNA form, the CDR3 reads TGCAGCGTTGGGGGGGACAGACAAGAGACCCAGTACTTC. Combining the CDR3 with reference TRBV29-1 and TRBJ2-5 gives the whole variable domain SAVISQKPSRDICQRGTSLTIQCQVDSQVTMMFWYRQQPGQSLTLIATANQGSEATYESGFVIDKFPISRPNLTFSTLTVSNMSPEDSSIYLCSVGGDRQETQYFGPGTRLLVL.

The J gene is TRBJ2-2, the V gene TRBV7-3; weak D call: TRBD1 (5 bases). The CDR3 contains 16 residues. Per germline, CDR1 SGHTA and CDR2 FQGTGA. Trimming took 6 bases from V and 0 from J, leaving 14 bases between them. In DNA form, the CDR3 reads TGTGCCAGCAGGATAGGGGCGGACGCGAACACCGGGGAGCTGTTTTTT. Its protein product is CASRIGADANTGELFF.